The entry below gives a single T cell receptor (beta chain) sequence along with its context. It has no known antigen specificity. There are no base qualities to consult, and no much larger clone falls within one base. The entry originates in a study of shared clonotypes between healthy human individuals (TCRdb year 2020). For the study in its entirety: Two women and a few men aged 18 to 49 years were included in the cohort. Different laboratories and diverse techniques were used to prepare libraries and sequence TCR repertoires, to increase sequencing depth and limit assay-specific biases. The study deeply sequenced blood TCR repertoires of about 5 healthy adults to estimate repertoire size and the extent of clonotype sharing between individuals. For each donor, CD4 naive and CD4 memory were each run on three plates, CD8 naive on two plates, and CD8 memory on one plate. Leukapheresis yielded between about 0.94 and 8.9 billion PBMCs per donor.

Using the deep immunoSEQ assay, multiplex PCR amplified TCR CDR3 regions from genomic DNA. Extracted genomic DNA from each cell subset was spread evenly across all wells of several immunoSEQ 96-well plates, with each plate serving as a replicate. For sorted subsets, each replicate PCR was loaded with around 220 ng genomic DNA, equivalent to roughly 30,000 T cell genomes. Purified libraries were measured with a Qubit 3.0 fluorometer, size-checked on a Bioanalyzer 2100, and measured again with the KAPA Library Quantification kit. Every immunoSEQ 96-well plate was sequenced on a dedicated single-read 150-cycle Illumina NextSeq 550 flow cell. The authors' analysis ran thus. Because the immunoSEQ output held only junctional sequences and lacked quality scores, the filtering could not match the filtering applied to full-length reads. Sequences were annotated with PyIR, a Python wrapper for IgBLAST v1.9, and V/J genes and CDR3 were assigned using IMGT germline references. Reads were filtered out if the reads had weak V/J assignments (E-value above 1e-6), no CDR3, stop codons, out-of-frame junctions, or ambiguous translated residues. V3J clonotypes were defined as sequences sharing the same inferred V gene, J gene, and CDR3 amino acid sequence. The percentage overlap between two repertoires was calculated by dividing the number of shared unique clonotypes by the size of the smaller repertoire. Richness of each repertoire was evaluated using RTK rarefaction, the Chao1 estimator, and Recon v2.1 estimates of unobserved clonotypes. Generation probabilities were computed with OLGA for all TCRbeta clonotypes obtained by the gDNA method from four donors. TCRdb holds this immuneACCESS table with in-frame rearrangements only. Some clones are missing; in checked studies, unresolved V genes explain under half, and the rest has no known cause. That table supplies the V and J calls and clone size; D and trimming were determined from the DNA. For this sample the table gives approximately 740,000 clones, of which more than 85% were detected only once. The ten largest account for approximately 25% of the sample.

What the work shows at the level of the full study, not this receptor alone: Because the study included a small number of donors, the genetic and exposure-history diversity represented was limited. Larger estimated clonotype richness was generally found for naive subsets than for memory subsets. Pairwise subsampling indicated that sequencing depth was expected to affect the degree of clonotype sharing among donors. Sampling was restricted to blood, and TCR repertoires in tissue are likely to differ from TCR repertoires in blood. When several donors were compared, the shared fraction of clonotypes was 5% to 6.5% for naive CD4, more than 3% for naive CD8, roughly 2.5% for memory CD4, and less than 0.5% for memory CD8. Compared with non-shared clonotypes, the clonotypes found in all four sorted-subset donors had higher generation probabilities. Even with the large sequencing depth, rarefaction of the sorted-subset datasets indicated that sequencing was incomplete.

CD8 naive samples were obtained by positive selection for CCR7 among CD45RO-negative cells, yielding a CD45RA+CCR7+ population from which TemRA cells were excluded. Donors were healthy HIV-negative adults with no recently reported acute infections or vaccinations. Only Caucasian adults living in Nashville, Tennessee, USA were represented among the donors. Blood was collected by leukapheresis, and PBMCs were isolated by Ficoll-Histopaque density gradient centrifugation and then cryopreserved in liquid nitrogen vapor phase. Analytical flow cytometry was used to check the purity and quantity of every magnetically sorted T cell population. Genomic DNA was isolated from every sorted fraction and measured by UV absorbance on a Nanodrop 2000c. CDR1 and CDR2 are drawn from the germline V gene (reference sequence): MNHEY, SMNVEV. The CDR3 spans 14 residues, from the cysteine through the phenylalanine. CDR3 DNA only is kept here, 42 bases in frame from base 1. V lost 6 bases and J lost 4 bases; the stretch between them is 14 bases long.

The sample taken for sequencing was naive CD8+ T cells sorted from blood. The cell subset or site label here, explained by the study, means: CD45RA+CCR7+. Recombination connected TRBV27 to TRBJ2-3; the D gene is perhaps TRBD1, on 5 matching bases. The receptor comes from a man under 40 in good health. The DNA sequence is given as TGTGCCAGCAGCCCACTCGGACAAGCAGATACGCAGTATTTT. It encodes CASSPLGQADTQYF.